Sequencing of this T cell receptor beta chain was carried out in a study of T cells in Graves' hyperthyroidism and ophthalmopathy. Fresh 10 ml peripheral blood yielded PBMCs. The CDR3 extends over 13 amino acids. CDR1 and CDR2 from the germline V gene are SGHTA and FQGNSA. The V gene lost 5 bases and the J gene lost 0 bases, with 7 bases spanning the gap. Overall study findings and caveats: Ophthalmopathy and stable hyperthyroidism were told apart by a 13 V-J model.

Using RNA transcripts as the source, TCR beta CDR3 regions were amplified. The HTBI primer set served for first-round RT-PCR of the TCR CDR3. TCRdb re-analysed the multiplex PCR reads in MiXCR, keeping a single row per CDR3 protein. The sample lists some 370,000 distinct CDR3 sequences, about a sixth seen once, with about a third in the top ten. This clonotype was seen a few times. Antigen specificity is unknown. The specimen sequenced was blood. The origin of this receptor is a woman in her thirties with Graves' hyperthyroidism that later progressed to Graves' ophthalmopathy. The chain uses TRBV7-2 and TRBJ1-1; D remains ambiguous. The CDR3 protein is CASSAELNTEAFF. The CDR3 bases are TGTGCCAGCAGCGCAGAGTTGAACACTGAAGCTTTCTTT.